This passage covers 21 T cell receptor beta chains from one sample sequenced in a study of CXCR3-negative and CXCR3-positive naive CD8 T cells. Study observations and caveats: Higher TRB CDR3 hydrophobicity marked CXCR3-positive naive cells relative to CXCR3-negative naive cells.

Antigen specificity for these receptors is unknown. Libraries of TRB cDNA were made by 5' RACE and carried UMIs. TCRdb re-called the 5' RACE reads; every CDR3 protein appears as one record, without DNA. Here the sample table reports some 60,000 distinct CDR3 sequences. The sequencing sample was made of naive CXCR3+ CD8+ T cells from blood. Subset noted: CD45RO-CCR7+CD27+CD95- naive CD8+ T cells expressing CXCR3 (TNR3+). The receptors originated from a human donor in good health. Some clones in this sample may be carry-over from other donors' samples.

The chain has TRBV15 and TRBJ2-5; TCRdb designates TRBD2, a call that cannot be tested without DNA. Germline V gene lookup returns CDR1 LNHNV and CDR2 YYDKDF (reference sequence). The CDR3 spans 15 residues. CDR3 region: CATSRDRANQETQYF.

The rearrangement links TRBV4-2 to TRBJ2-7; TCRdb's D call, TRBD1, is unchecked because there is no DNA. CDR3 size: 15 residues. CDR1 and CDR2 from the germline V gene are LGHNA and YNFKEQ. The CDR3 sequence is CASSQEPVGRVEQYF.

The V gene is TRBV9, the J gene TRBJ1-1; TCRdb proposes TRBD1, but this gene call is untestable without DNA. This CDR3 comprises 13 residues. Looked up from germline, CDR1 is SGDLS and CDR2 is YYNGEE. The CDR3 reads CASTPGVNTEAFF.

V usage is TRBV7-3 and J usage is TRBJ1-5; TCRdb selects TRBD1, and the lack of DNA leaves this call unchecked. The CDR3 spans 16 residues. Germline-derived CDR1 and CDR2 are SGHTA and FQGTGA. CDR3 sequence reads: CASSSRGSVSNQPQHF.

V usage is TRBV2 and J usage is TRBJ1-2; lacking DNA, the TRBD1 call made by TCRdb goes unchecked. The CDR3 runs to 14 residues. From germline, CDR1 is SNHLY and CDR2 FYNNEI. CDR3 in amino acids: CASSDFRVNAGYTF.

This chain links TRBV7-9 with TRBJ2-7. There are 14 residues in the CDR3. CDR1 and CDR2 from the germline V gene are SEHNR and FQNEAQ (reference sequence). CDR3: CASSLSLDSYEQYF. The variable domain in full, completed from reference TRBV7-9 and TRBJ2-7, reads DTGVSQNPRHKITKRGQNVTFRCDPISEHNRLYWYRQTLGQGPEFLTYFQNEAQLEKSRLLSDRFSAERPKGSFSTLEIQRTEQGDSAMYLCASSLSLDSYEQYFGPGTRLTVT.

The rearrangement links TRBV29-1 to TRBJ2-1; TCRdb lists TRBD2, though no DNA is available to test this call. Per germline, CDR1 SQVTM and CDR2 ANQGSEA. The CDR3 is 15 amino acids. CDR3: CSVLSGGASYNEQFF.

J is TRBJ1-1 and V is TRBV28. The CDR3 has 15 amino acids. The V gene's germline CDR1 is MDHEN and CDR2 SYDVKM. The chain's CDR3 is CASSLVGSRGTEAFF.

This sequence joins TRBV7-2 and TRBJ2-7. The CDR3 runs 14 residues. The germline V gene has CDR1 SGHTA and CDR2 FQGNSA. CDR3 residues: CASSFSGDYYEQYF.

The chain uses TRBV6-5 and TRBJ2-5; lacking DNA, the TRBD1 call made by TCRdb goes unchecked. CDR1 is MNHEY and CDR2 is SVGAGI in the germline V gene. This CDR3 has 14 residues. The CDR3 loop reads CASSYGGTPGTQYF.

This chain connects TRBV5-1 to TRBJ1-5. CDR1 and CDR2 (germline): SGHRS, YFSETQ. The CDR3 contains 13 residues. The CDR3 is CASSSDTNQPQHF.

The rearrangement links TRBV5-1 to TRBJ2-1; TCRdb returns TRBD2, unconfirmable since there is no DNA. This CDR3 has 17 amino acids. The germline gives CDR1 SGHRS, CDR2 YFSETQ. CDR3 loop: CASSLARSGGDYNEQFF.

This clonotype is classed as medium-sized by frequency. The CDR3 protein is CATSRGGQGRSEAFF. This sequence joins TRBV15 and TRBJ1-1; TCRdb indicates TRBD1, and absent DNA this call remains unverified. This CDR3 comprises 15 residues. Germline-derived CDR1 and CDR2 are LNHNV and YYDKDF (reference sequence).

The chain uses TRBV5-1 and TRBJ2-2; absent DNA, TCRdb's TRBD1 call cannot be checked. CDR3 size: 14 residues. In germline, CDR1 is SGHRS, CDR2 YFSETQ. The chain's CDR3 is CACSVLSGPGELFF.

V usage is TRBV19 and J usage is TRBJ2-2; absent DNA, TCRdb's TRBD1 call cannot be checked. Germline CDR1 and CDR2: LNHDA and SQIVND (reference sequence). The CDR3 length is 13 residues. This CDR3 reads CASQQGTTGELFF. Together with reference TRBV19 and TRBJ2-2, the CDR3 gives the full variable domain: DGGITQSPKYLFRKEGQNVTLSCEQNLNHDAMYWYRQDPGQGLRLIYYSQIVNDFQKGDIAEGYSVSREKKESFPLTVTSAQKNPTAFYLCASQQGTTGELFFGEGSRLTVL.

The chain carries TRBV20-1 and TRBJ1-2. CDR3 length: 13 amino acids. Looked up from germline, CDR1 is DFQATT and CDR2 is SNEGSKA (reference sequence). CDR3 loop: CSARGSFVDGYTF.

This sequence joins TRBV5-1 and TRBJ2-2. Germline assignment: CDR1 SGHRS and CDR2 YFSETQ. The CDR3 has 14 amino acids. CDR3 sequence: CASSLVQNTGELFF.

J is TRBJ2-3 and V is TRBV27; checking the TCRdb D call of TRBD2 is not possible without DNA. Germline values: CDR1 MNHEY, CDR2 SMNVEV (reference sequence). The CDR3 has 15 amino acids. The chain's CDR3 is CATSMEGSGTDTQYF.

This CDR3 reads CATSGPTSGGTGELFF. The chain couples TRBV15 to TRBJ2-2; TCRdb's D call, TRBD2, is unchecked because there is no DNA. The germline CDR1 and CDR2 sequences are LNHNV and YYDKDF (reference sequence). The CDR3 is made up of 16 amino acids. The full variable domain, rest sourced from reference TRBV15 and TRBJ2-2, is DAMVIQNPRYQVTQFGKPVTLSCSQTLNHNVMYWYQQKSSQAPKLLFHYYDKDFNNEADTPDNFQSRRPNTSFCFLDIRSPGLGDTAMYLCATSGPTSGGTGELFFGEGSRLTVL.

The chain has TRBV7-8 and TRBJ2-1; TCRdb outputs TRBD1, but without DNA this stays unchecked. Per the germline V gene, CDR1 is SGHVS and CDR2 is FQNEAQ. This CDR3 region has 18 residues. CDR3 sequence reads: CASSRDGQQLSSYNEQFF.

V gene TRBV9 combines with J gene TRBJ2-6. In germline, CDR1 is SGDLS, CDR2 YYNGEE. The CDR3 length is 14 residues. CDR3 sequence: CASSGGSGANVLTF.